Following are 14 T cell receptor beta chains from one sample sequenced in a study of graft-versus-host responses after intestinal transplantation (TCRdb year 2021). The intended sense of this specimen's time point label: cells obtained before transplantation from donor or recipient. No antigens are known for them. Libraries were built with the immunoSEQ multiplex PCR assay. The source is immuneACCESS, and TCRdb retained only in-frame sequences with V and J called. Part of the clones is not carried over; for the studies checked, unresolved V genes explain less than half of this, and the remainder is unexplained. The sample table shows approximately 81,000 clones, and roughly 91% are seen once. Roughly 8% of the sample comes from the top ten. The sample here was unstimulated CD8+ T cells sorted from spleen or lymph node cells, taken before transplant. The receptors here all came from a human donor who was the organ donor for an intestinal transplant.

The J gene is TRBJ1-2, the V gene TRBV28; D is perhaps TRBD1 (6 bases). CDR3 length: 15 amino acids. Between the trimmed V and J ends, which lost 5 bases and 6 bases, there was a span of 19 bases. Looked up from germline, CDR1 is MDHEN and CDR2 is SYDVKM. CDR3 region: CASSPTDSHSDGYTF. The CDR3 nucleotides read TGTGCCAGCAGTCCCACGGACAGCCATTCGGATGGCTACACCTTC.

The gene calls are TRBV5-4 and TRBJ2-3, with D perhaps TRBD2 (5 bases). Germline loops: CDR1 SGHNT, CDR2 YYREEE (reference sequence). Deletions cut 4 bases from V and 2 bases from J, with 14 bases between. This CDR3 spans 15 amino acids. The CDR3 is CASSIWLSVTDTQYF. As DNA, the CDR3 is TGTGCCAGCAGCATTTGGCTTAGCGTCACAGATACGCAGTATTTT.

This clone was recorded once. The genes are TRBV27 and TRBJ2-7; 15 bases agree with TRBD2. Per germline, CDR1 MNHEY and CDR2 SMNVEV (reference sequence). V lost 8 bases to trimming and J lost 9 bases; unmatched junction nucleotides: 8. The CDR3 is 14 residues long. CDR3: CASGPGLAGGGQYF. In nucleotides, the CDR3 is TGTGCCAGCGGCCCGGGACTAGCGGGGGGTGGGCAGTACTTC.

V gene TRBV11-3 combines with J gene TRBJ2-3, with D uncertain. The V gene lost 3 bases and the J gene lost 2 bases, with 15 bases spanning the gap. CDR3 size: 16 residues. Germline loops: CDR1 SGHNT, CDR2 YENEEA. The CDR3 DNA reads TGTGCCAGCAGCTTGACCCGACTTAGATACACAGATACGCAGTATTTT. Translating it yields CASSLTRLRYTDTQYF.

J is TRBJ2-7 and V is TRBV15; weak D call: TRBD1 (6 bases). The V gene lost 4 bases and the J gene lost 0 bases, with 16 bases spanning the gap. The CDR3 is 16 residues long. Per germline, CDR1 LNHNV and CDR2 YYDKDF (reference sequence). The CDR3 sequence: CATSNSRTGSSYEQYF. The CDR3 DNA reads as TGTGCCACCAGCAACAGCAGAACAGGGAGCTCCTACGAGCAGTACTTC.

This chain uses TRBV2 with TRBJ2-2, with 8 bases matching TRBD2. The CDR3 spans 14 residues. Germline CDR1 and CDR2: SNHLY and FYNNEI. V dropped 3 bases and J dropped 5; count of bases not matched to a gene: 2. This CDR3 reads CASSEGLGTGELFF. Written as DNA, the CDR3 is TGTGCCAGCAGTGAGGGACTAGGAACCGGGGAGCTGTTTTTT.

The chain joins TRBV27 to TRBJ2-3; no firm D call. Per the germline V gene, CDR1 is MNHEY and CDR2 is SMNVEV (reference sequence). This CDR3 region has 12 residues. The V gene lost 8 bases and the J gene lost 8 bases, with 14 bases spanning the gap. DNA of the CDR3: TGTGCCAGCCGCGGACCACAAGGTACGCAGTATTTT. Translated, it gives CASRGPQGTQYF.

The chain joins TRBV6-1 to TRBJ2-1; TRBD2 aligns across 8 bases. Germline CDR1 MNHNS, CDR2 SASEGT. The V segment lost 4 bases and the J segment 5 bases; nucleotides outside the gene matches: 10. The CDR3 consists of 16 residues. The CDR3 DNA sequence: TGTGCCAGCAGTGGAATGTTTAGCGGGGCTAACAATGAGCAGTTCTTC. Its translation is CASSGMFSGANNEQFF.

The chain couples TRBV13 to TRBJ2-3; TRBD2 agrees at 13 bases. Germline lookup yields CDR1 PRHDT and CDR2 FYEKMQ (reference sequence). The CDR3 spans 19 residues. After removal of 7 bases from V and 8 bases from J, the junction contained 21 bases not matched to a gene. The CDR3 sequence: CASTTQGLAGVETPRTQYF. The DNA of the CDR3 is TGTGCCAGCACCACCCAAGGACTAGCGGGGGTCGAAACCCCCCGTACGCAGTATTTT.

The rearrangement joins TRBV27 to TRBJ1-4; D call uncertain. Germline loops: CDR1 MNHEY, CDR2 SMNVEV (reference sequence). The CDR3 covers 15 residues. Trimming removed 5 bases at V and 3 bases at J, with 13 bases between. The DNA of the CDR3 is TGTGCCAGCAGTCGGAGAGGGAGGGCTAATGAAAAACTGTTTTTT. It specifies CASSRRGRANEKLFF.

The chain carries TRBV18 and TRBJ2-1; no reliable D call. The CDR3 spans 15 residues. Germline CDR1 is KGHSH and CDR2 is LQKENI. V shed 2 bases and J shed 7 bases, with 15 bases lying between them. The CDR3 coding sequence is TGTGCCAGCTCACCAGTTCGGGCCTCTAAGAATGAGCAGTTCTTC. Translated: CASSPVRASKNEQFF.

The V gene is TRBV2, the J gene TRBJ1-1; perhaps TRBD1 as D (6 bases). Germline assignment: CDR1 SNHLY and CDR2 FYNNEI. V was cut by 6 bases and J by 4 bases, with 21 bases left in between. The CDR3 totals 16 residues. The CDR3 is CASRPMDRGGFTEAFF. The CDR3 DNA is TGTGCCAGCAGGCCAATGGACAGAGGCGGTTTCACTGAAGCTTTCTTT.

In nucleotides, the CDR3 is TGTGCCACCAGCAGAGATCCCGCAGGGGTAGATACGCAGTATTTT. Amino acid sequence: CATSRDPAGVDTQYF. V gene TRBV15 combines with J gene TRBJ2-3; D might be TRBD1 (6 bases). The length of the CDR3 is 15 residues. Germline V gives CDR1 LNHNV, CDR2 YYDKDF (reference sequence). V was clipped by 0 bases and J by 5 bases, with 12 bases between them.

The chain recombines TRBV10-1 with TRBJ2-7; 10 positions agree with TRBD1. This CDR3 region has 15 residues. From germline, CDR1 is WNHNN and CDR2 SYGVQD (reference sequence). With V trimmed by 3 bases and J by 6 bases, 8 bases remained unmatched. For the CDR3, the DNA is TGCGCCAGCAGTGATGCCGGGACAGGGGAATCCGAGCAGTACTTC. Its protein is CASSDAGTGESEQYF.